The next 4 T cell receptor beta chains were all read from a single sample in a study of blood T cell repertoires in COVID-19. Some clones are missing from TCRdb's copy, which holds only in-frame ones; the method was immunoSEQ multiplex PCR. Of about 320,000 clones listed, approximately 84% were seen once; the top ten hold 8% to 13%. The sequencing input was PBMCs or T cells enriched from blood (not recorded which). The receptors stem from a young woman who had recovered from COVID-19.

The chain has TRBV19 and TRBJ2-2, with D perhaps matching TRBD2 (5 bases). V lost 7 bases to trimming and J lost 2 bases, with 11 bases between them. This CDR3 comprises 14 residues. Germline assignment: CDR1 LNHDA and CDR2 SQIVND (reference sequence). Written as DNA, the CDR3 is TGTGCCAGTACCCCGAGGGTAAACACCGGGGAGCTGTTTTTT. It translates to CASTPRVNTGELFF. The variable domain in full, with the rest retrieved from reference TRBV19 and TRBJ2-2, is DGGITQSPKYLFRKEGQNVTLSCEQNLNHDAMYWYRQDPGQGLRLIYYSQIVNDFQKGDIAEGYSVSREKKESFPLTVTSAQKNPTAFYLCASTPRVNTGELFFGEGSRLTVL.

The CDR3 is CASSFLQGTEAFF. The CDR3 DNA sequence: TGTGCCAGCAGCTTCCTACAGGGCACTGAAGCTTTCTTT. The V call is TRBV7-2, the J call TRBJ1-1; D possibly corresponds to TRBD1 (6 bases). The CDR3 is 13 residues long. The germline CDR1 and CDR2 sequences are SGHTA and FQGNSA. Between the trimmed V and J ends, which lost 3 bases and 4 bases, there was a span of 9 bases.

The rearrangement joins TRBV18 to TRBJ2-1, with TRBD2 identical over 12 bases. V dropped 4 bases and J dropped 2; count of bases not matched to a gene: 3. The CDR3 contains 16 residues. Germline CDR1 is KGHSH and CDR2 is LQKENI. The CDR3 spells CASSHTSGGTYNEQFF. The CDR3 DNA is TGTGCCAGCTCACATACTAGCGGGGGGACCTACAATGAGCAGTTCTTC. The full variable domain, with the rest looked up from reference TRBV18 and TRBJ2-1, is NAGVMQNPRHLVRRRGQEARLRCSPMKGHSHVYWYRQLPEEGLKFMVYLQKENIIDESGMPKERFSAEFPKEGPSILRIQQVVRGDSAAYFCASSHTSGGTYNEQFFGPGTRLTVL.

CDR3 nucleotides: TGTGCAAGTCGCTTACCCCCCGGGGGGGCCGTAAAGACCCAGTACTTC. Protein sequence: CASRLPPGGAVKTQYF. The chain uses TRBV12-2 and TRBJ2-5; the DNA was not used to check the table's D call, TRBD2. TRBV12-2 is a pseudogene. The CDR3 runs 16 residues.